The T cell receptor (beta chain) described here comes from a study of metastatic and nonmetastatic thyroid tumors (dated by TCRdb to about 2020). Study-wide context: Repertoires from peripheral blood and from tumor or nodule tissue samples of malignant and benign thyroid patients were compared. Paper-wide results and their limitations: TCR beta diversity was reported as significantly higher in malignant tumors than in benign nodules, in both blood and tumor samples.

No patient had received any treatment before thyroid surgery. Patient clinical samples collected from the early 2010s to the late 2010s were retrospectively analysed using T-cell receptor beta sequencing. Libraries were constructed by PCR. TCRdb lists the instrument as Illumina HiSeq 4000. High-throughput sequencing was used to profile the TCR beta-chain CDR3 region of every patient. The study's processing was this. CDR3 differences across clinicopathological groups were used to build a classifier for discriminating distant-metastatic papillary thyroid cancer patients. The Shannon index was used to assess repertoire diversity, and the Morisita-Horn index was used to assess tumor-blood repertoire similarity. Through fastp at Q25 and MiXCR, TCRdb rebuilt clones from the public reads, retaining in-frame beta chains. TCRdb, rather than the study authors, made the V and J calls. Present in this sample are 6,000 to 7,000 clones, 25% to 30% of which were seen just once. The ten biggest clones cover approximately 19% of the sample.

This clone was seen more than once but under ten times. Its antigen is unknown. No per-base quality is available; no much larger clone lies one base away. V loses 1 base, J loses 8 bases, and the germline ends lie 9 bases apart. The CDR3 holds 13 amino acids from the cysteine to the phenylalanine. Only the CDR3 DNA stays, 39 bases, in frame from base 1. Based on the germline V gene (reference sequence), the CDR1 and CDR2 sequences are MNHEY and SMNVEV. The sequence came from a female donor with papillary thyroid cancer or a benign thyroid nodule (not recorded which). Some clones in this sample may be carry-over from other donors' samples. This chain is built from TRBV27 and TRBJ2-1; a tentative D match to TRBD2 spans 6 bases. The sequencing input was tumor tissue. The nucleotides read TGTGCCAGCAGTTTATACCAGCGGGATGAGCAGTTCTTC. This encodes CASSLYQRDEQFF.